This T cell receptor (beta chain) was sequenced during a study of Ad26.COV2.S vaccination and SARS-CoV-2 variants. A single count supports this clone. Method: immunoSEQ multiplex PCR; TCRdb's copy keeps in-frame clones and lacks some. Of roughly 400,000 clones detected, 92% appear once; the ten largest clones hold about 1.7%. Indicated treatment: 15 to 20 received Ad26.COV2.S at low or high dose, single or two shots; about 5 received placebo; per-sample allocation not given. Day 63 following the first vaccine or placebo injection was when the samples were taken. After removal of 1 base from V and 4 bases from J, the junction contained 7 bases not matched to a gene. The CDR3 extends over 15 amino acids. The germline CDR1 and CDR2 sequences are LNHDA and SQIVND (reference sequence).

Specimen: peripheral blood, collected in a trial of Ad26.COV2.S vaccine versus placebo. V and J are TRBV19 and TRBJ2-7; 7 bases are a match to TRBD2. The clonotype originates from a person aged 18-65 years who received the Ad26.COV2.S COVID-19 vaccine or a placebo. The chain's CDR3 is CASSIGWGGVYEQYF. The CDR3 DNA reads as TGTGCCAGTAGTATAGGTTGGGGGGGGGTTTACGAGCAGTACTTC.